Detailed here is one T cell receptor (beta chain). The data stem from a study of shared clonotypes between healthy human individuals. Overall study: The study used three CD4 naive, three CD4 memory, two CD8 naive and one CD8 memory plate per donor.

Healthy adults negative for HIV, lacking recent acute infections or vaccinations, served as donors. Every immunoSEQ plate was one replicate of a subset's evenly spread DNA. On sorted subsets, replicate PCRs used 150 to 250 ng DNA, or tens of thousands of T cell genomes. Method: immunoSEQ multiplex PCR; TCRdb's copy keeps in-frame clones and lacks some. The sample lists 2 million to 3 million clones, roughly 93% occurring once. The germline gives CDR1 SGHRS, CDR2 YFSETQ. The CDR3 totals 15 residues. Trimming removed 4 bases at V and 3 bases at J, with 17 bases between. The sequenced sample consisted of naive CD4+ T cells from PBMCs. Subset specified: CD45RA+ positively selected. The TCR was taken from a man aged 18 to 35 in good health. Some clones in this sample may be carry-over from other donors' samples. V gene TRBV5-1 combines with J gene TRBJ2-7, with D unclear. In DNA, the CDR3 is TGCGCCAGCAGCCCTGTACCCGGGTCGGGCTACGAGCAGTACTTC. This encodes CASSPVPGSGYEQYF.